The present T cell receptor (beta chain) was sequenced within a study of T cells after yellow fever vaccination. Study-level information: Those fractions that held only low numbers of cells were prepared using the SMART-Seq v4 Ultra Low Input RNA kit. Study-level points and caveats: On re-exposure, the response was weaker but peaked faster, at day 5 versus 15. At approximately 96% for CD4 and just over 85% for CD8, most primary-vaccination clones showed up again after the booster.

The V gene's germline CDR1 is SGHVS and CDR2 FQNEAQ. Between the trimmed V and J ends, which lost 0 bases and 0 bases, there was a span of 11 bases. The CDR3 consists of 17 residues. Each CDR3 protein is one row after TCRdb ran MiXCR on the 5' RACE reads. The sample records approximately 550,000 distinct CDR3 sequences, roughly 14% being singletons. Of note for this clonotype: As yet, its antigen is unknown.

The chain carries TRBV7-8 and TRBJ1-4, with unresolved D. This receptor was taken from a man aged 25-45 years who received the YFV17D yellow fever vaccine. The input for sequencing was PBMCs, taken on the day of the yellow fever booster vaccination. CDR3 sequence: CASSLARRTATNEKLFF. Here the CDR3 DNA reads TGTGCCAGCAGCTTAGCTCGGAGGACCGCAACTAATGAAAAACTGTTTTTT.